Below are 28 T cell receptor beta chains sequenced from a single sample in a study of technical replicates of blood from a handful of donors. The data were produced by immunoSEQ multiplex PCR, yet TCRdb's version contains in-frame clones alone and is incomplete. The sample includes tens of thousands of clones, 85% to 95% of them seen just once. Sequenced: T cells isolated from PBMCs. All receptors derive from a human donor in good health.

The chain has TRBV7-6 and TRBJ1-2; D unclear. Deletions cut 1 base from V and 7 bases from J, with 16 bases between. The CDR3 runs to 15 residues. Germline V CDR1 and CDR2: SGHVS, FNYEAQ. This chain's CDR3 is CASSLEGEGPSGYTF. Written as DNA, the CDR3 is TGTGCCAGCAGCTTAGAAGGAGAGGGTCCATCTGGCTACACCTTC.

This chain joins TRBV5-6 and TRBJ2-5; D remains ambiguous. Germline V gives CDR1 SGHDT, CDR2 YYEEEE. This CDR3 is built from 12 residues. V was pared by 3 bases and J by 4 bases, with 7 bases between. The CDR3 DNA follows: TGTGCCAGCAGCTCCCAATCAGAGACCCAGTACTTC. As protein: CASSSQSETQYF. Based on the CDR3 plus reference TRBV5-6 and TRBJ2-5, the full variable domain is DAGVTQSPTHLIKTRGQQVTLRCSPKSGHDTVSWYQQALGQGPQFIFQYYEEEERQRGNFPDRFSGHQFPNYSSELNVNALLLGDSALYLCASSSQSETQYFGPGTRLLVL.

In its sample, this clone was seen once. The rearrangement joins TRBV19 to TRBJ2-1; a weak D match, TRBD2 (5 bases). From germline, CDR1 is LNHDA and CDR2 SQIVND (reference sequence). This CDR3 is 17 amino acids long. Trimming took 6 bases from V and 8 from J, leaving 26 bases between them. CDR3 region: CASRDYSPVVRVDEQFF. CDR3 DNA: TGTGCCAGTAGAGACTATTCCCCCGTCGTGCGCGTCGATGAGCAGTTCTTC.

CDR3 DNA: TGCGCCAGCCGCTGGGGGCCCTTCCGCGGGAGGCTCACCGGGGAGCTGTTTTTT. Its protein is CASRWGPFRGRLTGELFF. The genes are TRBV5-1 and TRBJ2-2; 8 bases fit TRBD2. With 7 bases clipped from V and 4 bases from J, the junction kept 18 bases outside the gene matches. The CDR3 spans 18 residues. The germline V gene has CDR1 SGHRS and CDR2 YFSETQ. Full variable domain (remainder filled in from reference TRBV5-1 and TRBJ2-2): KAGVTQTPRYLIKTRGQQVTLSCSPISGHRSVSWYQQTPGQGLQFLFEYFSETQRNKGNFPGRFSGRQFSNSRSEMNVSTLELGDSALYLCASRWGPFRGRLTGELFFGEGSRLTVL.

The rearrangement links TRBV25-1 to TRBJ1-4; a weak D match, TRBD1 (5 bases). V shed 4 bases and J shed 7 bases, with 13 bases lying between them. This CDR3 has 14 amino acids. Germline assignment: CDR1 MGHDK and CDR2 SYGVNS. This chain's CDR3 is CASSAQALSEKLFF. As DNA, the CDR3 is TGTGCCAGCAGTGCACAGGCCCTCTCTGAAAAACTGTTTTTT.

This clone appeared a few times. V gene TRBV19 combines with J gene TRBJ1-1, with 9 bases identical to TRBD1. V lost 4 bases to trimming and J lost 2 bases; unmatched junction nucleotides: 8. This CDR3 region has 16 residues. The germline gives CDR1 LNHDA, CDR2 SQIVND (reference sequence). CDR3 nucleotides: TGTGCCAGTAGTACCCAGGGACAGGGATTTAACACTGAAGCTTTCTTT. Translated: CASSTQGQGFNTEAFF.

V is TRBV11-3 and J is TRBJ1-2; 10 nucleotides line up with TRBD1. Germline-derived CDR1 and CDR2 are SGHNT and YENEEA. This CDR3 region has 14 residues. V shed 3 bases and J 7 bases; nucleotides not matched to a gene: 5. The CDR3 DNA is TGTGCCAGCAGCTTGGGACAGGGGCGAAGTGGCTACACCTTC. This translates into CASSLGQGRSGYTF.

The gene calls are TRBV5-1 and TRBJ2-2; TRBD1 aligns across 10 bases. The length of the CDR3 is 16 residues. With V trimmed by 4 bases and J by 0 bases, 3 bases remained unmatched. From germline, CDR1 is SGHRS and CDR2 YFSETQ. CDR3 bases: TGCGCCAGCAGCCGGGGACAGGGGTCGAACACCGGGGAGCTGTTTTTT. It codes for CASSRGQGSNTGELFF.

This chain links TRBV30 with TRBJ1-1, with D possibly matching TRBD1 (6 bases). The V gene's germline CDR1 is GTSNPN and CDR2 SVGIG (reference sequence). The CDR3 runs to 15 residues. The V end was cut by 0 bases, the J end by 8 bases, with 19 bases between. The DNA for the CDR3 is TGTGCCTGGAGTGTACGATTGGGGGCAAGTTCCGAAGCTTTCTTT. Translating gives CAWSVRLGASSEAFF.

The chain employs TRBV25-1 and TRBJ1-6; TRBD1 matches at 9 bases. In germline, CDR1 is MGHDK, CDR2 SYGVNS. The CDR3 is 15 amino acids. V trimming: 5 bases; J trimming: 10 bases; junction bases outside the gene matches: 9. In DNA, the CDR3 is TGTGCCAGCAGTCCAACGACAGGGGGTCAATCACCCCTCCACTTT. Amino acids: CASSPTTGGQSPLHF.

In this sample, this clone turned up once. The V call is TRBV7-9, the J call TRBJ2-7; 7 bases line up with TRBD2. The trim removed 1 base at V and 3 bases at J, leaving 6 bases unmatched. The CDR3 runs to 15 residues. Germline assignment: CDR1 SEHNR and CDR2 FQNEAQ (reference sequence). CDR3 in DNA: TGTGCCAGCAGCTTAGGGGGGAGGGACCACTACGAGCAGTACTTC. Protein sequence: CASSLGGRDHYEQYF.

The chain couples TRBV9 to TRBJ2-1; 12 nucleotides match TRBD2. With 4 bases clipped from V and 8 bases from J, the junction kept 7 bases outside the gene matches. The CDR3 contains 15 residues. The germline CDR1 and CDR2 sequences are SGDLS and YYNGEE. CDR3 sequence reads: CASSSLAGGVDEQFF. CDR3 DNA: TGTGCCAGCAGCTCCCTAGCGGGAGGGGTCGATGAGCAGTTCTTC.

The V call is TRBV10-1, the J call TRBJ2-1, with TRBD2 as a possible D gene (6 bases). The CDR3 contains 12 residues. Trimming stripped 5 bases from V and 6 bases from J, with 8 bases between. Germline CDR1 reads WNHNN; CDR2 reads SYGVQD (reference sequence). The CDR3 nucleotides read TGCGCCAGCAGTCCCGGGGGCAATGAGCAGTTCTTC. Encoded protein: CASSPGGNEQFF.

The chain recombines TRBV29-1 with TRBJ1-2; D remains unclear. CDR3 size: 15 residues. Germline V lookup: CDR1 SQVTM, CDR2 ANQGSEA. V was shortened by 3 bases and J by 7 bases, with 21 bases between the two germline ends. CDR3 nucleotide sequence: TGCAGCGTTGATCAAGTCGGGGTCCGGGGAGGTGGCTACACCTTC. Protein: CSVDQVGVRGGGYTF. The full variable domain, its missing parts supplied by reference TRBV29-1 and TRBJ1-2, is SAVISQKPSRDICQRGTSLTIQCQVDSQVTMMFWYRQQPGQSLTLIATANQGSEATYESGFVIDKFPISRPNLTFSTLTVSNMSPEDSSIYLCSVDQVGVRGGGYTFGSGTRLTVV.

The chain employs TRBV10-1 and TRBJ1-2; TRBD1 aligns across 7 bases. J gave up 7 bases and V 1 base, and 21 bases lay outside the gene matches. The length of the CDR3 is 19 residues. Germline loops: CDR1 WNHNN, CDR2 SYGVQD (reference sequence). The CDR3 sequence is CASSEWLAGGHSSYSGYTF. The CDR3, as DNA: TGCGCCAGCAGTGAGTGGTTAGCAGGGGGACATTCATCTTACAGTGGCTACACCTTC.

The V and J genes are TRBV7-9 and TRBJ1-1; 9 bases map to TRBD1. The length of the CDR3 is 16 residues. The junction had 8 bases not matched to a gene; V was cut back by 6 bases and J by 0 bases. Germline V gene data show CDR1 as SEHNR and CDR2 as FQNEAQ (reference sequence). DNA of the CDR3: TGTGCCAGCAGGAGACGAGGACAGGGGATGAACACTGAAGCTTTCTTT. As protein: CASRRRGQGMNTEAFF.

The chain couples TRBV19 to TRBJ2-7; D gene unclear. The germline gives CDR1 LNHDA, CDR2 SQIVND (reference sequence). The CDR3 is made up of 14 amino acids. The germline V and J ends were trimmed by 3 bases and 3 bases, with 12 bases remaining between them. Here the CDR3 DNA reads TGTGCCAGTAGTATCCAAAACAGCAACTACGAGCAGTACTTC. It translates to CASSIQNSNYEQYF.

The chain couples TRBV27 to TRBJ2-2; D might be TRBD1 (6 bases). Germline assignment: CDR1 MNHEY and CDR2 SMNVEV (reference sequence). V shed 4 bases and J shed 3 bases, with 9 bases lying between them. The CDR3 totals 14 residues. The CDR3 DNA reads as TGTGCCAGCAGTTCGACAGGATACACCGGGGAGCTGTTTTTT. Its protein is CASSSTGYTGELFF.

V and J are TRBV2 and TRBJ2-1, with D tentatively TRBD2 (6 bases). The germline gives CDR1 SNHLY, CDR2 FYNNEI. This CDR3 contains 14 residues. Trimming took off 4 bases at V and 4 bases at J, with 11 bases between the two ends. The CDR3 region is CASSAGVSYNEQFF. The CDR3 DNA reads TGTGCCAGCAGTGCGGGAGTAAGTTACAATGAGCAGTTCTTC.

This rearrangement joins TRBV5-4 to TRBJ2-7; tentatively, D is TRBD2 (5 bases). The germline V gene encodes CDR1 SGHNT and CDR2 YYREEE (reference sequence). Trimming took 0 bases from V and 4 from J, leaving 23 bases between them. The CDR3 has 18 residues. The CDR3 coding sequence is TGTGCCAGCAGCTTGGGCAGGACTTCTAATTTCCCCCCTTACGAGCAGTACTTC. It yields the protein CASSLGRTSNFPPYEQYF.

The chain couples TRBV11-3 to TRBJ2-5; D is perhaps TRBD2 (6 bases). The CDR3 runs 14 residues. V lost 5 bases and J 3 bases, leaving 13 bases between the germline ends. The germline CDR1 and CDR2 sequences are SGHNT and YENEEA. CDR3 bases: TGTGCCAGCAGCCATTGGGGGGTAAAAGAGACCCAGTACTTC. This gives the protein CASSHWGVKETQYF. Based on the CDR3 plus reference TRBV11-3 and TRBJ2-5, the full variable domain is EAGVVQSPRYKIIEKKQPVAFWCNPISGHNTLYWYLQNLGQGPELLIRYENEEAVDDSQLPKDRFSAERLKGVDSTLKIQPAELGDSAVYLCASSHWGVKETQYFGPGTRLLVL.

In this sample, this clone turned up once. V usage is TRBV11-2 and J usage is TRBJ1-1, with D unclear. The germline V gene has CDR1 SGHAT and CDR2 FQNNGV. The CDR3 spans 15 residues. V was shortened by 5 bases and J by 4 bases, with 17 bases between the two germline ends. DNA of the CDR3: TGTGCCAGCAGCCCAAGCGCCGGGTATGGCACTGAAGCTTTCTTT. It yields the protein CASSPSAGYGTEAFF.

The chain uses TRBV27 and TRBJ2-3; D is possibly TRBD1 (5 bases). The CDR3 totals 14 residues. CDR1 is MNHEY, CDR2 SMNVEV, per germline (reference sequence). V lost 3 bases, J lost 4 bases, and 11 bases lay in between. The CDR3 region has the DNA TGTGCCAGCAGTTTCGCAGGGAAATCAGATACGCAGTATTTT. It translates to CASSFAGKSDTQYF.

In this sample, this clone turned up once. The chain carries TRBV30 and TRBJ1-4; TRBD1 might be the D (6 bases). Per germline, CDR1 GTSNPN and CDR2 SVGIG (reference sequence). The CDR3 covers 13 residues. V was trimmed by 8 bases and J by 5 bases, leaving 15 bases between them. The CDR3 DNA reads TGTGCCGGGGCGGGGGGCGCCAATGAAAAACTGTTTTTT. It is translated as CAGAGGANEKLFF. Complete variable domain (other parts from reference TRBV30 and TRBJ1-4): SQTIHQWPATLVQPVGSPLSLECTVEGTSNPNLYWYRQAAGRGLQLLFYSVGIGQISSEVPQNLSASRPQDRQFILSSKKLLLSDSGFYLCAGAGGANEKLFFGSGTQLSVL.

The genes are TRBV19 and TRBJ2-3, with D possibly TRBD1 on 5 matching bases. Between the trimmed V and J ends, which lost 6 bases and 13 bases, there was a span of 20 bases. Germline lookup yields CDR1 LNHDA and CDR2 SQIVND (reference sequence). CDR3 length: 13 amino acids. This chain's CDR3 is CASRVVGLAKEYF. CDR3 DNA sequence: TGTGCCAGTAGGGTTGTGGGGCTCGCGAAGGAGTATTTT.

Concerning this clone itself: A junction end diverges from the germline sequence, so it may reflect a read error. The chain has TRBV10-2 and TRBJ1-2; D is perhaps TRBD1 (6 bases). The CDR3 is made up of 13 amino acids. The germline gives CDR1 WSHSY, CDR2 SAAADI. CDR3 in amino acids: CASGEAGAKGYTF. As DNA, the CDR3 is TGCGCCAGCGGTGAGGCGGGGGCGAAGGGCTACACCTTC.

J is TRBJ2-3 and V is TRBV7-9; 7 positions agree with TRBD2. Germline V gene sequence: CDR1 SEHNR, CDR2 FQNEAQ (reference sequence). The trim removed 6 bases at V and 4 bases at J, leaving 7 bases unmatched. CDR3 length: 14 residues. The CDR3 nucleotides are TGTGCCAGCAGGGGGGGGGTTCCCCCAGATACGCAGTATTTT. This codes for CASRGGVPPDTQYF.

The CDR3 bases are TGTGCCACCAGGGGGACAGGGGAGGCCACCGGGGAGCTGTTTTTT. It codes for CATRGTGEATGELFF. V and J are TRBV7-3 and TRBJ2-2; 10 bases fit TRBD1. Germline CDR1 SGHTA, CDR2 FQGTGA. The CDR3 contains 15 residues. Germline trimming cut 10 bases from V and 4 bases from J; bases unmatched to any gene: 9.